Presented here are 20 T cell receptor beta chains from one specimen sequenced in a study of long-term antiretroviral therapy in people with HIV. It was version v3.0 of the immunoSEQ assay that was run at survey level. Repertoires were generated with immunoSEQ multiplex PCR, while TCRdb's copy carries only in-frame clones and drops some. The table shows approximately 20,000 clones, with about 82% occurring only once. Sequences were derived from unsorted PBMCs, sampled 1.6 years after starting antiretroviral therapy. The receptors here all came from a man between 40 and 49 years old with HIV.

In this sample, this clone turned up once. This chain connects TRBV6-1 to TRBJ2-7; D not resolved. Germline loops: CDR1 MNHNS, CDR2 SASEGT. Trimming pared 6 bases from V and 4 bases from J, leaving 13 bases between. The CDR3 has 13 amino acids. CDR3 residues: CASSAAPQYEQYF. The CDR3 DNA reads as TGTGCCAGCAGCGCAGCCCCCCAGTACGAGCAGTACTTC.

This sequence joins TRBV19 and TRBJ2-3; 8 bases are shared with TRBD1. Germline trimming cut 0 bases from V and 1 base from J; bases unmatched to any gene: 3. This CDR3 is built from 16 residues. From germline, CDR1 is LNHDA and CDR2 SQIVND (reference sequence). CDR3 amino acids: CASSIELTGGTDTQYF. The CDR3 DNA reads TGTGCCAGTAGTATAGAGTTGACAGGGGGCACAGATACGCAGTATTTT.

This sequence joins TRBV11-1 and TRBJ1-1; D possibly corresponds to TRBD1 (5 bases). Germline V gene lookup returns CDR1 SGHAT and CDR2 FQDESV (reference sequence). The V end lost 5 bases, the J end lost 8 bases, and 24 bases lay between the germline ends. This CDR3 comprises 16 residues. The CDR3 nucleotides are TGTGCCAGCAGCATCCTATACGGGACGGCGAAAGCGGAAGCTTTCTTT. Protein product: CASSILYGTAKAEAFF.

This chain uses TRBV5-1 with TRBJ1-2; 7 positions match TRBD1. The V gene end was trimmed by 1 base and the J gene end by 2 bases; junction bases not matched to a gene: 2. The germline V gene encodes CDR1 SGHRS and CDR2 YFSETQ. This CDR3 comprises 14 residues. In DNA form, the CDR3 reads TGCGCCAGCAGCTTGCGACAGGGAAACTATGGCTACACCTTC. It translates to CASSLRQGNYGYTF.

Written as DNA, the CDR3 is TGTGCCAGCAGCTTAGTGAGCGGCAGGGGGAGATCTGGAAACACCATATATTTT. It yields the protein CASSLVSGRGRSGNTIYF. V and J are TRBV11-2 and TRBJ1-3; TRBD1 aligns across 7 bases. The CDR3 sequence is 18 residues long. V lost 1 base, J lost 1 base, and 10 bases stayed unmatched. Germline V gene lookup returns CDR1 SGHAT and CDR2 FQNNGV. Drawing the rest from reference TRBV11-2 and TRBJ1-3, the complete variable domain is EAGVAQSPRYKIIEKRQSVAFWCNPISGHATLYWYQQILGQGPKLLIQFQNNGVVDDSQLPKDRFSAERLKGVDSTLKIQPAKLEDSAVYLCASSLVSGRGRSGNTIYFGEGSWLTVV.

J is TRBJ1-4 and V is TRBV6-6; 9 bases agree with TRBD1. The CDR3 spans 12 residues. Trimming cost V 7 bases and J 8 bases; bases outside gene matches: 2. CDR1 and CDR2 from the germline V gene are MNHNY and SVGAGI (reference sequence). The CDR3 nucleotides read TGTGCCAGCATAGGGACAGGGGAAAAACTGTTTTTT. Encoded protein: CASIGTGEKLFF.

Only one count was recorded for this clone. The CDR3 sequence is CASRKPGQGAVGELFF. The CDR3 DNA reads as TGTGCCAGCAGAAAACCGGGACAGGGGGCCGTCGGGGAGCTGTTTTTT. This chain connects TRBV11-1 to TRBJ2-2; 12 nucleotides match TRBD1. CDR3 length: 16 residues. V lost 6 bases and J lost 7; bases outside the gene matches: 9. Germline CDR1 and CDR2: SGHAT and FQDESV (reference sequence).

CDR3 protein: CASSSGQVLSEAFF. In DNA, the CDR3 is TGCGCCAGCAGCTCCGGACAGGTCCTTAGCGAAGCTTTCTTT. The chain has TRBV5-1 and TRBJ1-1, with 7 bases lining up with TRBD1. CDR1 SGHRS and CDR2 YFSETQ come from the germline V gene. The ends lost 3 bases at V and 8 bases at J; junction bases unmatched: 10. The length of the CDR3 is 14 residues.

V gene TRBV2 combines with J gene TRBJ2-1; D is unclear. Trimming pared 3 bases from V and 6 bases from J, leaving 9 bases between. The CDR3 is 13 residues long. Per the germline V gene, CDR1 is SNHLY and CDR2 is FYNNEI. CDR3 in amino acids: CASSDGAGNEQFF. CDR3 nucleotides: TGTGCCAGCAGTGATGGCGCCGGCAATGAGCAGTTCTTC.

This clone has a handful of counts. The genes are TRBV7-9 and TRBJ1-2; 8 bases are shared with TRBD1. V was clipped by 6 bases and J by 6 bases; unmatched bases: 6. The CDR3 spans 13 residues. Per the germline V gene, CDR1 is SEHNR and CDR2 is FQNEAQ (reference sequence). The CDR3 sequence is CASRPGTGDGYTF. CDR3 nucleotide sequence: TGTGCCAGCAGACCCGGGACAGGCGATGGCTACACCTTC.

The CDR3 sequence is CASSYGAQGAPYGYTF. CDR3 nucleotide sequence: TGTGCCAGCAGTTACGGTGCCCAGGGGGCCCCCTATGGCTACACCTTC. The chain uses TRBV6-6 and TRBJ1-2; 8 bases map to TRBD1. CDR1 and CDR2 (germline): MNHNY, SVGAGI (reference sequence). The CDR3 totals 16 residues. V lost 2 bases to trimming and J lost 4 bases; unmatched junction nucleotides: 9.

CDR3 bases: TGTGCCACCAGCCGAGGGGACCCCTACGAGCGATACTTC. Amino acid sequence: CATSRGDPYERYF. The gene calls are TRBV15 and TRBJ2-7, with D possibly called TRBD1 or TRBD2 (5 bases each). This CDR3 comprises 13 residues. V was pared by 5 bases and J by 13 bases, with 21 bases between. Germline CDR1 LNHNV, CDR2 YYDKDF (reference sequence).

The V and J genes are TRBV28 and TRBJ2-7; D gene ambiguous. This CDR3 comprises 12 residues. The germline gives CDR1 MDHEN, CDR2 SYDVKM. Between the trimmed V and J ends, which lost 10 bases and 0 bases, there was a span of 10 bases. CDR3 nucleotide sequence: TGTGCCACCGATACAGACTCCTACGAGCAGTACTTC. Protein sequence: CATDTDSYEQYF.

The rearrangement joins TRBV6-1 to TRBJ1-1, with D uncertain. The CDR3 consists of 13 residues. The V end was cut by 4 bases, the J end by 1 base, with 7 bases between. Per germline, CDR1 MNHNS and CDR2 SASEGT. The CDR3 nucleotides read TGTGCCAGCAGTGGGCAGTCGAACACTGAAGCTTTCTTT. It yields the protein CASSGQSNTEAFF.

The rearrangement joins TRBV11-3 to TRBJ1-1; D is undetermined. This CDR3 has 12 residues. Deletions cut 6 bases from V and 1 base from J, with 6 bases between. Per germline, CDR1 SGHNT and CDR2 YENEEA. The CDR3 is CASSLPNTEAFF. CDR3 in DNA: TGTGCCAGCAGTTTACCGAACACTGAAGCTTTCTTT.

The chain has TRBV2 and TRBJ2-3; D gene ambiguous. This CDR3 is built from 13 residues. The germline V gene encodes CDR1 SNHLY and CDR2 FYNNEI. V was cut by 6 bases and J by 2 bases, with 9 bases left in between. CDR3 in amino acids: CASSNRNTDTQYF. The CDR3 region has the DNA TGTGCCAGCAGCAACAGAAACACAGATACGCAGTATTTT.

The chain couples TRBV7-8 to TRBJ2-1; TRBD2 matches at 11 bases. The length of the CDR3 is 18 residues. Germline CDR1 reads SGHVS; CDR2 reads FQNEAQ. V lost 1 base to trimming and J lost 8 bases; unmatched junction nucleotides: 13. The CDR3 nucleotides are TGTGCCAGCAGCTTAGTACTAGCGGGGGCCCAAGGCTCACATGAGCAGTTCTTC. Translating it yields CASSLVLAGAQGSHEQFF.

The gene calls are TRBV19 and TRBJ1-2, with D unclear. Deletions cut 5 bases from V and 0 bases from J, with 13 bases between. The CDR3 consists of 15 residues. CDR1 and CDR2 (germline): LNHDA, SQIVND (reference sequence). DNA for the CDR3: TGTGCCAGTAGTGGAGCGTTGGGTCCTAACTATGGCTACACCTTC. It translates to CASSGALGPNYGYTF.

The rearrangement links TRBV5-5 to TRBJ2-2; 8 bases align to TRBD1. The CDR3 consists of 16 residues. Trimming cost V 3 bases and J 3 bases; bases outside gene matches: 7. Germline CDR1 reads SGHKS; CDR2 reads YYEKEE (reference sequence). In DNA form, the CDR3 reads TGTGCCAGCAGCTCAGACAGGGGTCCTCACACCGGGGAGCTGTTTTTT. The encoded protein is CASSSDRGPHTGELFF.

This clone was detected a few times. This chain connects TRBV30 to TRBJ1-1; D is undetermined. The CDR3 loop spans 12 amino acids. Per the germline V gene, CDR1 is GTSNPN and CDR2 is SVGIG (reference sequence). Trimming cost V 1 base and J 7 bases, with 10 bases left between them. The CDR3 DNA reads TGTGCCTGGAGTGGATCAGGCGGTGAAGCTTTCTTT. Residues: CAWSGSGGEAFF.